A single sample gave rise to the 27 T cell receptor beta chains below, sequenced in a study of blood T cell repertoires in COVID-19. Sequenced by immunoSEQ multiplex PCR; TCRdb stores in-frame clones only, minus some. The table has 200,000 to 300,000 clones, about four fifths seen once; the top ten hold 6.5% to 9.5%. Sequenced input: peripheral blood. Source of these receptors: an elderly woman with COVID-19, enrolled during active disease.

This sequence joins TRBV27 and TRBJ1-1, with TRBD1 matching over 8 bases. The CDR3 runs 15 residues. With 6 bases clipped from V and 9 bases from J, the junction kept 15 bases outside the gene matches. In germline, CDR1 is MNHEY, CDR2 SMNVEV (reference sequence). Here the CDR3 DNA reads TGTGCCAGCAGACTTACAGGGGGTTGGACCCAAAAAGCTTTCTTT. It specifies CASRLTGGWTQKAFF.

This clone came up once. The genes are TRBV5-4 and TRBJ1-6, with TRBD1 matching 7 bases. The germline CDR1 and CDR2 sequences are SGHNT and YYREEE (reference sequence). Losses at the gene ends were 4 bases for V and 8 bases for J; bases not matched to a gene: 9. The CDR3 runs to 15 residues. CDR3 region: CASSSSRQGYSPLHF. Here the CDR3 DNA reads TGTGCCAGCAGCAGCTCTCGACAGGGCTATTCACCCCTCCACTTT.

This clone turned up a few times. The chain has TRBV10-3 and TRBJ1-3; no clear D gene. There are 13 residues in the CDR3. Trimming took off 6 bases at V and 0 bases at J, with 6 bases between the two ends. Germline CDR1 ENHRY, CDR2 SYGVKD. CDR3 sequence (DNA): TGTGCCATCAGGCGGGACTCTGGAAACACCATATATTTT. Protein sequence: CAIRRDSGNTIYF.

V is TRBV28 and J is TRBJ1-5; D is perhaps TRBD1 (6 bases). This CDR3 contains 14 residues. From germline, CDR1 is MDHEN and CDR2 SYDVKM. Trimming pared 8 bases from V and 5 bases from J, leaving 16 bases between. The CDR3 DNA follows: TGTGCCAGCCGGACAGAAAGTAACTATCAGCCCCAGCATTTT. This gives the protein CASRTESNYQPQHF.

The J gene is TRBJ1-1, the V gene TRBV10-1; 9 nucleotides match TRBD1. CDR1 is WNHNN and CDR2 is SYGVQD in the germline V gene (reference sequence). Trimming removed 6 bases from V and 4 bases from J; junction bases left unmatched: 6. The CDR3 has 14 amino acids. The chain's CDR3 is CASSVTTGGTEAFF. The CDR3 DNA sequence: TGCGCCAGCAGCGTGACGACAGGGGGCACTGAAGCTTTCTTT.

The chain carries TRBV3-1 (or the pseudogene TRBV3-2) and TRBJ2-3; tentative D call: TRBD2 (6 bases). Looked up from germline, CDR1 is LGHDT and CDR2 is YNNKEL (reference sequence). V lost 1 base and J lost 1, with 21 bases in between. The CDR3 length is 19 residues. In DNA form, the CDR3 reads TGTGCCAGCAGCCAAGCACGACTAGGGACGGAAGCAGGCACAGATACGCAGTATTTT. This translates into CASSQARLGTEAGTDTQYF.

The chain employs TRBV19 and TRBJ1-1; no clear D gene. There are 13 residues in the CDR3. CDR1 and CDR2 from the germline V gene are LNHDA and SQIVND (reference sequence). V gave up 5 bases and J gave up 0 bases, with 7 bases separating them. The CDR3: CASSAMMNTEAFF. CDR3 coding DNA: TGTGCCAGTAGTGCGATGATGAACACTGAAGCTTTCTTT.

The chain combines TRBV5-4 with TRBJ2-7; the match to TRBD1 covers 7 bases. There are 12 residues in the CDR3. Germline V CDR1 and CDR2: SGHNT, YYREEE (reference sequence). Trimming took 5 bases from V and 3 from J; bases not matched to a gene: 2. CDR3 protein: CASRGQLYEQYF. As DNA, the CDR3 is TGTGCCAGCAGGGGACAGCTCTACGAGCAGTACTTC.

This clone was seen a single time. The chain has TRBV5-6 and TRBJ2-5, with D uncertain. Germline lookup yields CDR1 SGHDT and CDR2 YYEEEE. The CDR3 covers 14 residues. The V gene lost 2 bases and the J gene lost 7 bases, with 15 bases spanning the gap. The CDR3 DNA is TGTGCCAGCAGCTTATCCAGGCTCATAGGGACCCAGTACTTC. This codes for CASSLSRLIGTQYF.

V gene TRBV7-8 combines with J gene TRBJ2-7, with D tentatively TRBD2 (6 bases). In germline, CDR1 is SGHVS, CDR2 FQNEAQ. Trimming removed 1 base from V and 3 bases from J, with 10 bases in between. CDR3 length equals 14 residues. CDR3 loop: CASSLGGGVYEQYF. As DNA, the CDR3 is TGTGCCAGCAGCTTAGGGGGCGGGGTCTACGAGCAGTACTTC.

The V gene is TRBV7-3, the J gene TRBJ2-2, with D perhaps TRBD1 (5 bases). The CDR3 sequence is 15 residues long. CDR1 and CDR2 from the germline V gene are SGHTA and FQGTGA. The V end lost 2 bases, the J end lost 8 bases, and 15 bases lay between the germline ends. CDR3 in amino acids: CASSLGWGPVGELFF. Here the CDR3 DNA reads TGTGCCAGCAGCTTAGGATGGGGCCCGGTGGGGGAGCTGTTTTTT.

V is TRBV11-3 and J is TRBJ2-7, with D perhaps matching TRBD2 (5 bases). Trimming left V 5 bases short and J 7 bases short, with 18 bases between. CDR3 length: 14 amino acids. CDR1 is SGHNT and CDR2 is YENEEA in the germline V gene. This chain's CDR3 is CASSVRSGDREQYF. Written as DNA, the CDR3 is TGTGCCAGCAGCGTTAGATCCGGGGATCGTGAGCAGTACTTC.

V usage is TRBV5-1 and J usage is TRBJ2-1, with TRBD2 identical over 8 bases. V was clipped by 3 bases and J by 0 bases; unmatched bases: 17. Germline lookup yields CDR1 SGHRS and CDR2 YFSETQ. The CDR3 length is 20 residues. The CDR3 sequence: CASSYSPSGPVISSYNEQFF. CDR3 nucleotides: TGCGCCAGCAGCTATTCCCCTAGCGGGCCTGTGATCAGCTCCTACAATGAGCAGTTCTTC. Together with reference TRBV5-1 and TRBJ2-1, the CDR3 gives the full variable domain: KAGVTQTPRYLIKTRGQQVTLSCSPISGHRSVSWYQQTPGQGLQFLFEYFSETQRNKGNFPGRFSGRQFSNSRSEMNVSTLELGDSALYLCASSYSPSGPVISSYNEQFFGPGTRLTVL.

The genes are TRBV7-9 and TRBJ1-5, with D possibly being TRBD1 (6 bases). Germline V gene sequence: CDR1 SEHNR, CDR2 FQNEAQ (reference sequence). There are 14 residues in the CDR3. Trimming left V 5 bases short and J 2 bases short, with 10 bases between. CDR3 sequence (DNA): TGTGCCAGCAGCCCCAGGGGCGGCAATCAGCCCCAGCATTTT. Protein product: CASSPRGGNQPQHF.

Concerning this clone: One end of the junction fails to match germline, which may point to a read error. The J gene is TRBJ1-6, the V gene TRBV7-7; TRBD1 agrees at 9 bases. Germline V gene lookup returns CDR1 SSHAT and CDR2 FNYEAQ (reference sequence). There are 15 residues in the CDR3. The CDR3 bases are TGTGCTAGCAGCTTGGACAGGGGTTGGAATTCACCCCTCCACTTT. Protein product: CASSLDRGWNSPLHF.

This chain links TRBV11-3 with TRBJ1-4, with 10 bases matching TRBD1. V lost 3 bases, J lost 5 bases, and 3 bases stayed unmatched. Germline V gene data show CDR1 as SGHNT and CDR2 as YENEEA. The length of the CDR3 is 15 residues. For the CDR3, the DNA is TGTGCCAGCAGCTTGGGGACAGGGGCAAATGAAAAACTGTTTTTT. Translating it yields CASSLGTGANEKLFF.

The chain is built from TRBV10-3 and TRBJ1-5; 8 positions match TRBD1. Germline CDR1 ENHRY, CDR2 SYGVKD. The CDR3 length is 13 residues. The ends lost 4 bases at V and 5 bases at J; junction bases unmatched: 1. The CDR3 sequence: CAISATGDQPQHF. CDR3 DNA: TGTGCCATCAGTGCGACAGGGGATCAGCCCCAGCATTTT.

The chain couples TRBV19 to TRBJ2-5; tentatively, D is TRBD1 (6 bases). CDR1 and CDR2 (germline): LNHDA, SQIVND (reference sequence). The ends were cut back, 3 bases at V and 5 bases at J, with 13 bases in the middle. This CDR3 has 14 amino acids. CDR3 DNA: TGTGCCAGTAGTATTCACGGACAGCCGGAGACCCAGTACTTC. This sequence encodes CASSIHGQPETQYF. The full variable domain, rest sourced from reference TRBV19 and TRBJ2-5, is DGGITQSPKYLFRKEGQNVTLSCEQNLNHDAMYWYRQDPGQGLRLIYYSQIVNDFQKGDIAEGYSVSREKKESFPLTVTSAQKNPTAFYLCASSIHGQPETQYFGPGTRLLVL.

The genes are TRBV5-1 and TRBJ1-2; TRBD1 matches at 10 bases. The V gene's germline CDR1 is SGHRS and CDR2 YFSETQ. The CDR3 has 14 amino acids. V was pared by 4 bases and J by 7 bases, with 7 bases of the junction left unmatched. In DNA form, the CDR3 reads TGCGCCAGCAGCCCGACGGGACAGGGGTTTGGCTACACCTTC. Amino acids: CASSPTGQGFGYTF.

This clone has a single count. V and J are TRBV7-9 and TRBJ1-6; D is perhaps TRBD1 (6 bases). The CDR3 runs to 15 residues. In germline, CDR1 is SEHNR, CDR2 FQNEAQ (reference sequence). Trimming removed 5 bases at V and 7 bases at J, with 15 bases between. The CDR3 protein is CASSLTTGSNSPLHF. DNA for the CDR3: TGTGCCAGCAGCCTAACGACAGGATCCAATTCACCCCTCCACTTT.

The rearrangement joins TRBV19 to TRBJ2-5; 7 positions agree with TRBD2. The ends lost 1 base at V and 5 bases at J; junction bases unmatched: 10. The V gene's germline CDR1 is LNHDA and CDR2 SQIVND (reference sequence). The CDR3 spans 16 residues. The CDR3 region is CASSIGGAGVWETQYF. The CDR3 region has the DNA TGTGCCAGTAGTATAGGAGGCGCGGGGGTGTGGGAGACCCAGTACTTC.

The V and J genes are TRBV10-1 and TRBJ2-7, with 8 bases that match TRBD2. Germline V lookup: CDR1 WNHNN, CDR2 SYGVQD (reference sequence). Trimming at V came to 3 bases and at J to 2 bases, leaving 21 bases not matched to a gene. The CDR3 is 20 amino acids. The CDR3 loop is CASSERGGGGGREGPYEQYF. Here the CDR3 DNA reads TGCGCCAGCAGTGAAAGGGGCGGGGGAGGTGGTCGGGAGGGCCCCTACGAGCAGTACTTC.

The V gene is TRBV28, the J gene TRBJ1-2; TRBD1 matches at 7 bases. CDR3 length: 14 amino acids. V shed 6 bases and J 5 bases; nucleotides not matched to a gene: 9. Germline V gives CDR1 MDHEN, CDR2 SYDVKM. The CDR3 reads CASSQGGLGYGYTF. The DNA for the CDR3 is TGTGCCAGCAGCCAGGGGGGCCTAGGGTATGGCTACACCTTC.

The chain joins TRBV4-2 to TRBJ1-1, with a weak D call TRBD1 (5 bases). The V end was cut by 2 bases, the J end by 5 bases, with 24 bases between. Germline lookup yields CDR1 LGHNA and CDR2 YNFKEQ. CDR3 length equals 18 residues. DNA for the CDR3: TGTGCCAGCAGCCAAACCGGCAGGACCACGGGGGTGGGGACTGAAGCTTTCTTT. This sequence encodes CASSQTGRTTGVGTEAFF.

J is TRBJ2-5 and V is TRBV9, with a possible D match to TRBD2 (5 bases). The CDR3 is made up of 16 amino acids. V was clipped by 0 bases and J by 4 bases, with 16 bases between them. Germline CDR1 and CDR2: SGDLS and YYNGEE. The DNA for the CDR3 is TGTGCCAGCAGCGTAGATCCCCGGACGGCGGGAGAGACCCAGTACTTC. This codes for CASSVDPRTAGETQYF. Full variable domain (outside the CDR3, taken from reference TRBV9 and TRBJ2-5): DSGVTQTPKHLITATGQRVTLRCSPRSGDLSVYWYQQSLDQGLQFLIQYYNGEERAKGNILERFSAQQFPDLHSELNLSSLELGDSALYFCASSVDPRTAGETQYFGPGTRLLVL.

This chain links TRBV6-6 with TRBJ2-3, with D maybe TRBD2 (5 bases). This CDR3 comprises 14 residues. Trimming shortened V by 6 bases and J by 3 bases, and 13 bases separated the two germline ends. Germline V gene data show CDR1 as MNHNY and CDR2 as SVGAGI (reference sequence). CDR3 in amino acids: CASSAGLGTDTQYF. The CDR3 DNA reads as TGTGCCAGCAGCGCCGGACTCGGGACAGATACGCAGTATTTT.

CDR3 residues: CASSPPGQGIMNTEAFF. The CDR3 bases are TGTGCCAGTAGCCCCCCGGGACAGGGAATTATGAACACTGAAGCTTTCTTT. The chain is built from TRBV19 and TRBJ1-1; 9 bases are shared with TRBD1. CDR3 length: 17 residues. Trimming cost V 6 bases and J 0 bases; bases outside gene matches: 11. Germline CDR1 reads LNHDA; CDR2 reads SQIVND (reference sequence).